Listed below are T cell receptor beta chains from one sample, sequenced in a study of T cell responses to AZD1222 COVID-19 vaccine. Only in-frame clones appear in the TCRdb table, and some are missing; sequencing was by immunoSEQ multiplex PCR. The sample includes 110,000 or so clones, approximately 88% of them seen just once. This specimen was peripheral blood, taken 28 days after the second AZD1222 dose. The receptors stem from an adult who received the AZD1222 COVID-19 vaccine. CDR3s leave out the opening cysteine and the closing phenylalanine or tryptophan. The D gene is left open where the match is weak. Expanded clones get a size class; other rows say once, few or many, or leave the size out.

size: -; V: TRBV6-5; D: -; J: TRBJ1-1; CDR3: ASRGTGIPTTEAF
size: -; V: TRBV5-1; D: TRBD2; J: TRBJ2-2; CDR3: ASSLEGLAYTGELF
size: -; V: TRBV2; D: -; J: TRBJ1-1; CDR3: ASSVAGKGTEAF
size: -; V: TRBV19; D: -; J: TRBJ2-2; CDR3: ASRQGGSGELF
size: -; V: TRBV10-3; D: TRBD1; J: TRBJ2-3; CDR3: AIRRQGYRTDTQY
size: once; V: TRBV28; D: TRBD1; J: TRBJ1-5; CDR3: ASSSLGTGGDQPQH
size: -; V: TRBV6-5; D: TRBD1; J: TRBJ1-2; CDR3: ASRSLQGNYGYT
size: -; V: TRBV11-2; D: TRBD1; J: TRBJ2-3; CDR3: ASSQWTGASADTQY
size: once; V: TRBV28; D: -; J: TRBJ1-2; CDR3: ASSSGRRNYGYT
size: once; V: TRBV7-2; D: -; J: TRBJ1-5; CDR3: ASSPQAGAGQPQH
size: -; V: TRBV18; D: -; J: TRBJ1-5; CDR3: ASSPANSNQPQH